This passage covers 29 T cell receptor beta chains from one sample sequenced in a study of CD8 T cells in ankylosing spondylitis. Each CDR3 protein is one row after TCRdb ran MiXCR on the 5' RACE reads. The repertoire holds about 170,000 distinct CDR3 sequences, with approximately 16% as singletons. Sequencing input: blood, either unsorted or a sorted T cell fraction (not recorded which). These receptors were obtained from a male donor with ankylosing spondylitis or in good health (not recorded which).

A few counts support this clonotype. The V call is TRBV6-5, the J call TRBJ1-6, with no clear D. V dropped 4 bases and J dropped 7 bases, with 11 bases sitting between them. CDR3 length equals 14 residues. CDR1 MNHEY and CDR2 SVGAGI come from the germline V gene. CDR3 nucleotide sequence: TGTGCCAGCAGTTTCGGCAGAGAGAATTCACCCCTCCACTTT. It is translated as CASSFGRENSPLHF.

This clonotype was counted ten times or more. The chain carries TRBV20-1 and TRBJ1-1; D remains ambiguous. Trimming left V 1 base short and J 3 bases short, with 9 bases between. CDR3 length equals 13 residues. CDR1 and CDR2 (germline): DFQATT, SNEGSKA (reference sequence). CDR3 loop: CSARGQVDTEAFF. In DNA, the CDR3 is TGCAGTGCTAGAGGCCAGGTGGACACTGAAGCTTTCTTT.

V gene TRBV29-1 combines with J gene TRBJ2-1; D could derive from TRBD1 or TRBD2 (5 bases each). Trimming removed 6 bases from V and 6 bases from J, with 12 bases in between. The CDR3 spans 12 residues. Germline V gives CDR1 SQVTM, CDR2 ANQGSEA. In DNA, the CDR3 is TGCAGCGTGGGGGAAGGGTTCAATGAGCAGTTCTTC. This translates into CSVGEGFNEQFF.

This clonotype was recorded at least ten times. The chain joins TRBV20-1 to TRBJ2-4; D is uncertain. Germline V gene data show CDR1 as DFQATT and CDR2 as SNEGSKA (reference sequence). Trimming shortened V by 1 base and J by 2 bases, and 6 bases separated the two germline ends. The CDR3 has 13 residues. The CDR3 coding sequence is TGCAGTGCTAGAGCGCCAACCAAAAACATTCAGTACTTC. As protein: CSARAPTKNIQYF.

The chain links TRBV4-1 to TRBJ2-7; D uncertain. This CDR3 is built from 15 residues. CDR1 and CDR2 (germline): MGHRA, YSYEKL. Trimming pared 0 bases from V and 7 bases from J, leaving 16 bases between. The CDR3 DNA is TGCGCCAGCAGCCAAGAAGGCGCCGGTGGTCGGGAGCAGTACTTC. Protein product: CASSQEGAGGREQYF.

This sequence joins TRBV20-1 and TRBJ1-4, with D tentatively TRBD1 (5 bases). The germline V gene encodes CDR1 DFQATT and CDR2 SNEGSKA (reference sequence). Between the trimmed V and J ends, which lost 1 base and 5 bases, there was a span of 17 bases. This CDR3 comprises 16 residues. CDR3 DNA sequence: TGCAGTGCTAGAGTTGCGGGGGTCGCCCACAATGAAAAACTGTTTTTT. Translating it yields CSARVAGVAHNEKLFF.

This clonotype appeared a few times. This chain joins TRBV3-1 and TRBJ2-1; TRBD2 matches 12 bases. This CDR3 region has 15 residues. V lost 2 bases, J lost 7 bases, and 3 bases stayed unmatched. Germline values: CDR1 LGHDT, CDR2 YNNKEL (reference sequence). CDR3 coding DNA: TGTGCCAGCAGCCAACAACTAGCGGGAGGTAATGAGCAGTTCTTC. Protein product: CASSQQLAGGNEQFF.

The V gene is TRBV5-5, the J gene TRBJ2-6; no firm D call. The CDR3 runs to 16 residues. Trimming removed 3 bases from V and 0 bases from J, with 10 bases in between. The germline V gene has CDR1 SGHKS and CDR2 YYEKEE (reference sequence). CDR3 sequence: CASSWIPSSGANVLTF. The CDR3 nucleotides are TGTGCCAGCAGCTGGATTCCTAGCTCTGGGGCCAACGTCCTGACTTTC.

The chain combines TRBV29-1 with TRBJ2-1; no clear D. Germline CDR1 reads SQVTM; CDR2 reads ANQGSEA. Trimming stripped 4 bases from V and 10 bases from J, with 14 bases between. The CDR3 length is 12 residues. The CDR3 is CSVGGLWGEQFF. The DNA for the CDR3 is TGCAGCGTTGGAGGCTTGTGGGGAGAGCAGTTCTTC.

In this sample, this clonotype turned up a few times. The chain combines TRBV28 with TRBJ2-2; tentatively, D is TRBD1 or TRBD2 (5 bases each). The CDR3 loop spans 13 amino acids. CDR1 and CDR2 from the germline V gene are MDHEN and SYDVKM. V lost 3 bases and J lost 7, with 9 bases in between. DNA for the CDR3: TGTGCCAGCAGTTTGAGGGGCCTCGGGGAGCTGTTTTTT. It translates to CASSLRGLGELFF.

This chain uses TRBV28 with TRBJ1-1, with unresolved D. Germline V gene lookup returns CDR1 MDHEN and CDR2 SYDVKM. Trimming shortened V by 1 base and J by 4 bases, and 10 bases separated the two germline ends. CDR3 length: 14 amino acids. CDR3 sequence: CASSLSREGTEAFF. CDR3 DNA sequence: TGTGCCAGCAGTTTATCGCGGGAGGGCACTGAAGCTTTCTTT. The variable domain in full, with the rest retrieved from reference TRBV28 and TRBJ1-1, is DVKVTQSSRYLVKRTGEKVFLECVQDMDHENMFWYRQDPGLGLRLIYFSYDVKMKEKGDIPEGYSVSREKKERFSLILESASTNQTSMYLCASSLSREGTEAFFGQGTRLTVV.

The gene calls are TRBV4-2 and TRBJ2-2; 12 bases align to TRBD2. The CDR3 spans 16 residues. V lost 4 bases to trimming and J lost 5 bases; unmatched junction nucleotides: 5. The germline V gene encodes CDR1 LGHNA and CDR2 YNFKEQ. CDR3: CASSPTGTSGTGELFF. As DNA, the CDR3 is TGTGCCAGCAGCCCGACCGGGACTAGCGGGACCGGGGAGCTGTTTTTT.

The chain couples TRBV12-3 or TRBV12-4 to TRBJ2-1, with D possibly being TRBD1 (7 bases). The CDR3 is 11 residues long. Trimming removed 10 bases from V and 10 bases from J, with 14 bases in between. The CDR3 sequence is CATTQGREQFF. The DNA of the CDR3 is TGTGCCACAACACAGGGGAGGGAGCAGTTCTTC.

This clonotype was seen repeatedly, ten times or more. The CDR3 loop reads CASSREIARTDTQYF. Here the CDR3 DNA reads TGTGCCAGCAGCCGCGAAATTGCCCGCACAGATACGCAGTATTTT. V usage is TRBV7-3 and J usage is TRBJ2-3; D remains ambiguous. CDR1 and CDR2 from the germline V gene are SGHTA and FQGTGA. The CDR3 totals 15 residues. V was pared by 5 bases and J by 1 base, with 13 bases between.

This clonotype was recorded at least ten times. The chain carries TRBV20-1 and TRBJ1-1, with D perhaps TRBD1 (5 bases). This CDR3 region has 13 residues. V dropped 0 bases and J dropped 8 bases, with 13 bases sitting between them. In germline, CDR1 is DFQATT, CDR2 SNEGSKA (reference sequence). The CDR3: CSARDGGHGEAFF. For the CDR3, the DNA is TGCAGTGCTAGAGATGGCGGACATGGGGAAGCTTTCTTT.

The chain links TRBV4-2 to TRBJ2-5; D is undetermined. Per the germline V gene, CDR1 is LGHNA and CDR2 is YNFKEQ. V was clipped by 4 bases and J by 3 bases, with 15 bases between them. The CDR3 totals 15 residues. For the CDR3, the DNA is TGTGCCAGCAGCCTGACAAAGGCTGGCAAAGAGACCCAGTACTTC. Amino acids: CASSLTKAGKETQYF.

This clonotype was found once. CDR3 nucleotide sequence: TGTGCCAGCAGTTTGATAGGATATCGAGCCGAGCAGTACTTC. Translation: CASSLIGYRAEQYF. This chain joins TRBV28 and TRBJ2-7; D is uncertain. Germline CDR1 is MDHEN and CDR2 is SYDVKM. This CDR3 is built from 14 residues. V was pared by 3 bases and J by 6 bases, with 15 bases between.

This clonotype came up many times. The chain combines TRBV28 with TRBJ2-3, with D possibly being TRBD1 (5 bases). Trimming shortened V by 6 bases and J by 1 base, and 14 bases separated the two germline ends. CDR3 length: 15 residues. CDR1 is MDHEN and CDR2 is SYDVKM in the germline V gene. CDR3 amino acids: CASRVPGRGTDTQYF. CDR3 bases: TGTGCCAGCAGAGTGCCAGGGCGAGGCACAGATACGCAGTATTTT.

This clonotype has at least ten counts. The chain carries TRBV25-1 and TRBJ2-1, with 9 bases fitting TRBD1. Germline CDR1 reads MGHDK; CDR2 reads SYGVNS. The trim removed 4 bases at V and 7 bases at J, leaving 11 bases unmatched. The CDR3 runs 16 residues. CDR3 DNA sequence: TGTGCCAGCAGTGGCCCTGGACAGGGGCTGGGAAATGAGCAGTTCTTC. Residues: CASSGPGQGLGNEQFF.

This clonotype has only a few counts. The chain has TRBV5-1 and TRBJ1-2, with 9 bases aligning to TRBD1. V trimming: 5 bases; J trimming: 7 bases; junction bases outside the gene matches: 9. The CDR3 is 14 residues long. Germline assignment: CDR1 SGHRS and CDR2 YFSETQ. CDR3 bases: TGCGCCAGCAGTCCCGGACAGGGGTGGTCTGGCTACACCTTC. Translation gives CASSPGQGWSGYTF.

The gene calls are TRBV7-9 and TRBJ2-7; D possibly corresponds to TRBD1 (6 bases). The V end lost 5 bases, the J end lost 2 bases, and 22 bases lay between the germline ends. CDR1 and CDR2 from the germline V gene are SEHNR and FQNEAQ (reference sequence). The CDR3 is 17 residues long. The CDR3 sequence is CASSHSPLRQDPYEQYF. CDR3 DNA sequence: TGTGCCAGCAGCCATAGCCCCTTAAGACAGGACCCCTACGAGCAGTACTTC. The full variable domain, completed using reference TRBV7-9 and TRBJ2-7, is DTGVSQNPRHKITKRGQNVTFRCDPISEHNRLYWYRQTLGQGPEFLTYFQNEAQLEKSRLLSDRFSAERPKGSFSTLEIQRTEQGDSAMYLCASSHSPLRQDPYEQYFGPGTRLTVT.

Many counts were recorded for this clonotype. The CDR3: CASRRGQEPNPYTF. As DNA, the CDR3 is TGTGCCAGCAGACGTGGACAGGAGCCAAACCCCTACACCTTC. J is TRBJ1-2 and V is TRBV27, with 7 bases lining up with TRBD1. With 6 bases clipped from V and 10 bases from J, the junction kept 14 bases outside the gene matches. Looked up from germline, CDR1 is MNHEY and CDR2 is SMNVEV (reference sequence). The CDR3 runs to 14 residues.

This clonotype was picked up many times. CDR3: CASWGGQAYNEQFF. CDR3 DNA sequence: TGTGCCAGCTGGGGGGGACAGGCCTACAATGAGCAGTTCTTC. The rearrangement links TRBV6-1 to TRBJ2-1, with D possibly TRBD1 on 8 matching bases. Trimming stripped 8 bases from V and 2 bases from J, with 13 bases between. The CDR3 loop spans 14 amino acids. Germline V gives CDR1 MNHNS, CDR2 SASEGT.

This clonotype occurred a few times. This chain uses TRBV6-5 with TRBJ2-5; 8 bases are shared with TRBD2. CDR1 MNHEY and CDR2 SVGAGI come from the germline V gene. This CDR3 has 17 amino acids. Unmatched junction bases numbered 12, after V lost 4 bases and J lost 2 bases. The CDR3 DNA is TGTGCCAGCAGTTCCCAACCGCTAGCGGGTGAGCAAGAGACCCAGTACTTC. It translates to CASSSQPLAGEQETQYF.

About this clonotype: Since a much larger clone is just one base distant, this may be a read error. This chain uses TRBV13 with TRBJ2-5, with TRBD1 matching over 11 bases. CDR3 length equals 15 residues. Per germline, CDR1 PRHDT and CDR2 FYEKMQ (reference sequence). The CDR3 DNA is TGTGCCAGCAGCCCAAGGACAGGGGGCCGAGAGGCCCAGTACTTC. As protein: CASSPRTGGREAQYF.

This clonotype was seen more than once but under ten times. The chain has TRBV6-1 and TRBJ2-3, with D unresolved. Per germline, CDR1 MNHNS and CDR2 SASEGT. V lost 6 bases and J lost 7, with 14 bases in between. The CDR3 consists of 13 residues. CDR3 residues: CASSPPYDYTQYF. The CDR3 region has the DNA TGTGCCAGCAGCCCGCCGTATGACTATACGCAGTATTTT.

This chain joins TRBV28 and TRBJ1-1; 7 bases are shared with TRBD1. Germline V gives CDR1 MDHEN, CDR2 SYDVKM. The CDR3 is 16 residues long. V was pared by 8 bases and J by 1 base, with 13 bases of the junction left unmatched. CDR3 nucleotide sequence: TGTGCCAGCTGCCGACAGGGCCGTGTGAGGAACACTGAAGCTTTCTTT. Its protein is CASCRQGRVRNTEAFF. Looking up the rest from reference TRBV28 and TRBJ1-1 gives the full variable domain: DVKVTQSSRYLVKRTGEKVFLECVQDMDHENMFWYRQDPGLGLRLIYFSYDVKMKEKGDIPEGYSVSREKKERFSLILESASTNQTSMYLCASCRQGRVRNTEAFFGQGTRLTVV.

This clonotype was counted only a few times. A clone one base away is much larger, so this may be a read error. This chain uses TRBV20-1 with TRBJ2-1, with 7 bases that match TRBD2. Germline V gene sequence: CDR1 DFQATT, CDR2 SNEGSKA (reference sequence). The CDR3 loop spans 16 amino acids. The CDR3 reads CCASGFGPASYNEQFF. CDR3 nucleotides: TGCTGTGCTAGCGGTTTTGGTCCCGCATCCTACAATGAGCAGTTCTTC.

V and J are TRBV10-3 and TRBJ2-3; 7 positions agree with TRBD2. Germline CDR1 ENHRY, CDR2 SYGVKD. Trimming took 0 bases from V and 3 from J; bases not matched to a gene: 3. The CDR3 loop spans 15 amino acids. The CDR3 region has the DNA TGTGCCATCAGTGAGTCGCCGCGGGAGACAGATACGCAGTATTTT. It encodes CAISESPRETDTQYF.